This paragraph covers one T cell receptor beta chain sequence. This entry is derived from a study of blood T cell repertoires in COVID-19. About the study: Whether acute or convalescent, the COVID-19 samples came from the United States, Italy and Spain.

TCRdb's table, derived via immunoSEQ multiplex PCR, lists solely in-frame clones and lacks some. The table records hundreds of thousands of clones, 70% to 90% of them present only once. One Seattle source followed patients from active infection through their disease course. Germline lookup yields CDR1 MNHEY and CDR2 SVGEGT. The trim removed 6 bases at V and 8 bases at J, leaving 12 bases unmatched. CDR3 length: 15 amino acids. The sequencing input was peripheral blood. The chain has TRBV6-2 or TRBV6-3 and TRBJ1-5; 8 nucleotides agree with TRBD1. The clonotype was recovered from a woman aged 60-75 years with COVID-19, enrolled during active disease. CDR3 DNA sequence: TGTGCCAGCAGCTCCCAATACAGGGGGATAGAGCCCCAGCATTTT. Its translation: CASSSQYRGIEPQHF.